These 22 T cell receptor beta chains came from one sample sequenced in a study of T cell clusters in autoimmune cytopenias. TRB was amplified from about 270 ng of peripheral blood genomic DNA per sample. One tube held mixed TRB-A and TRB-B primer pools for touch-down PCR. TCRdb derives one entry per CDR3 protein from the multiplex PCR reads, leaving out DNA. The clone table shows 9,000 to 13,000 distinct CDR3 sequences, with the ten largest holding 33%. This sample was also put to use in a study of T cell repertoires in aging, cancer and after chemotherapy.

Material for sequencing was peripheral blood. Receptor source: a human donor in good health.

The V gene is TRBV5-6, the J gene TRBJ2-1; the TCRdb D gene call, TRBD2, has no DNA to confirm it. Germline loops: CDR1 SGHDT, CDR2 YYEEEE. The CDR3 covers 15 residues. The CDR3 is CASSFLSGRSIEQFF.

This chain uses TRBV19 with TRBJ2-1; TCRdb reports TRBD2, a call that lacks DNA to check it against. The germline V gene encodes CDR1 LNHDA and CDR2 SQIVND (reference sequence). There are 12 residues in the CDR3. CDR3 amino acids: CASGPINNEQFF.

V gene TRBV19 combines with J gene TRBJ2-4; TCRdb gives TRBD1 as the D gene, but with no DNA this cannot be confirmed. Germline assignment: CDR1 LNHDA and CDR2 SQIVND (reference sequence). This CDR3 region has 13 residues. CDR3 sequence reads: CASRPGTENIQYF.

The CDR3 protein is CASSLGLAGAAYEQYF. This chain uses TRBV7-9 with TRBJ2-7; without DNA, the TCRdb call of TRBD2 cannot be checked. Germline V lookup: CDR1 SEHNR, CDR2 FQNEAQ (reference sequence). This CDR3 is built from 16 residues.

The chain employs TRBV6-5 and TRBJ2-3; the TCRdb D gene call, TRBD1, has no DNA to confirm it. The V gene's germline CDR1 is MNHEY and CDR2 SVGAGI. The CDR3 covers 14 residues. This CDR3 is CASMRTGNADTQYF.

J is TRBJ2-5 and V is TRBV6-1; TCRdb proposes TRBD1, but this gene call is untestable without DNA. This CDR3 region has 12 residues. The germline V gene encodes CDR1 MNHNS and CDR2 SASEGT. CDR3 region: CASSGGWETQYF.

The rearrangement joins TRBV19 to TRBJ2-5; the D call from TCRdb, TRBD1, cannot be confirmed without DNA. This CDR3 is built from 14 residues. Germline V CDR1 and CDR2: LNHDA, SQIVND (reference sequence). CDR3 in amino acids: CASSIWGRGETQYF.

The CDR3 protein is CASSLRGTRVTDTQYF. This sequence joins TRBV5-1 and TRBJ2-3; TCRdb's D call, TRBD2, is unchecked because there is no DNA. This CDR3 has 16 amino acids. In germline, CDR1 is SGHRS, CDR2 YFSETQ.

The chain combines TRBV15 with TRBJ1-2; TCRdb proposes TRBD1, but this gene call is untestable without DNA. Germline CDR1 is LNHNV and CDR2 is YYDKDF (reference sequence). The CDR3 extends over 15 amino acids. CDR3 sequence reads: CATSRDGAGGYGYTF.

This chain joins TRBV27 and TRBJ2-5; TCRdb proposes TRBD1, but this gene call is untestable without DNA. The CDR3 is 13 residues long. Germline V CDR1 and CDR2: MNHEY, SMNVEV (reference sequence). CDR3 residues: CASSLGGVETQYF.

This chain uses TRBV6-5 with TRBJ2-1; TCRdb's D call, TRBD2, is unchecked because there is no DNA. The CDR3 extends over 14 amino acids. Germline V gives CDR1 MNHEY, CDR2 SVGAGI. This chain's CDR3 is CASSYSGSVYEQFF.

This chain joins TRBV12-3 or TRBV12-4 and TRBJ1-1; TCRdb returns TRBD1, unconfirmable since there is no DNA. The CDR3 length is 13 residues. The chain's CDR3 is CASSLNRDAEAFF.

This chain uses TRBV5-4 with TRBJ1-1; no DNA is available, so the TRBD1 call from TCRdb remains unchecked. Germline V CDR1 and CDR2: SGHNT, YYREEE (reference sequence). The CDR3 contains 18 residues. The CDR3 spells CASSLNKGAVIMNTEAFF.

The gene calls are TRBV5-1 and TRBJ2-3; TCRdb picks TRBD1, but there is no DNA to check that call. CDR1 is SGHRS, CDR2 YFSETQ, per germline. The CDR3 loop spans 17 amino acids. This CDR3 is CASSRGTRDVSTDTQYF.

The chain is built from TRBV7-9 and TRBJ2-3. Germline CDR1 SEHNR, CDR2 FQNEAQ (reference sequence). CDR3 size: 13 residues. The CDR3 protein is CASSPRGPDTQYF.

The rearrangement joins TRBV27 to TRBJ2-6. The CDR3 totals 14 residues. From germline, CDR1 is MNHEY and CDR2 SMNVEV (reference sequence). This CDR3 is CASSYRSGANVLTF.

V usage is TRBV19 and J usage is TRBJ2-6. The CDR3 contains 14 residues. The germline CDR1 and CDR2 sequences are LNHDA and SQIVND (reference sequence). This chain's CDR3 is CASSISTGANVLTF.

In terms of frequency, this clonotype is medium-sized (0.01 to 0.1%). The chain uses TRBV29-1 and TRBJ2-2; TCRdb picks TRBD1, but there is no DNA to check that call. Germline assignment: CDR1 SQVTM and CDR2 ANQGSEA. There are 16 residues in the CDR3. CDR3 residues: CSVEGAGTIATGELFF.

The J gene is TRBJ1-2, the V gene TRBV5-1; TCRdb names TRBD1, which stays unverified in the absence of DNA. Germline CDR1 SGHRS, CDR2 YFSETQ. CDR3 length: 14 amino acids. CDR3 region: CASSGSGATYGYTF.

The genes are TRBV12-3 or TRBV12-4 and TRBJ2-7; checking the TCRdb D call of TRBD1 is not possible without DNA. The CDR3 spans 13 residues. CDR3 protein: CASSLSPYSEQYF.

This clonotype registers medium-sized by frequency. V gene TRBV29-1 combines with J gene TRBJ2-7; the TCRdb call, TRBD1, lacks DNA for checking. Germline assignment: CDR1 SQVTM and CDR2 ANQGSEA. This CDR3 has 12 residues. The CDR3 sequence: CSVERAGGEQYF.

This clonotype is labeled medium-sized based on frequency. This chain joins TRBV29-1 and TRBJ2-1; checking the TCRdb D call of TRBD1 is not possible without DNA. Germline V gives CDR1 SQVTM, CDR2 ANQGSEA. This CDR3 spans 16 amino acids. CDR3 loop: CSVEVGTATSYNEQFF.